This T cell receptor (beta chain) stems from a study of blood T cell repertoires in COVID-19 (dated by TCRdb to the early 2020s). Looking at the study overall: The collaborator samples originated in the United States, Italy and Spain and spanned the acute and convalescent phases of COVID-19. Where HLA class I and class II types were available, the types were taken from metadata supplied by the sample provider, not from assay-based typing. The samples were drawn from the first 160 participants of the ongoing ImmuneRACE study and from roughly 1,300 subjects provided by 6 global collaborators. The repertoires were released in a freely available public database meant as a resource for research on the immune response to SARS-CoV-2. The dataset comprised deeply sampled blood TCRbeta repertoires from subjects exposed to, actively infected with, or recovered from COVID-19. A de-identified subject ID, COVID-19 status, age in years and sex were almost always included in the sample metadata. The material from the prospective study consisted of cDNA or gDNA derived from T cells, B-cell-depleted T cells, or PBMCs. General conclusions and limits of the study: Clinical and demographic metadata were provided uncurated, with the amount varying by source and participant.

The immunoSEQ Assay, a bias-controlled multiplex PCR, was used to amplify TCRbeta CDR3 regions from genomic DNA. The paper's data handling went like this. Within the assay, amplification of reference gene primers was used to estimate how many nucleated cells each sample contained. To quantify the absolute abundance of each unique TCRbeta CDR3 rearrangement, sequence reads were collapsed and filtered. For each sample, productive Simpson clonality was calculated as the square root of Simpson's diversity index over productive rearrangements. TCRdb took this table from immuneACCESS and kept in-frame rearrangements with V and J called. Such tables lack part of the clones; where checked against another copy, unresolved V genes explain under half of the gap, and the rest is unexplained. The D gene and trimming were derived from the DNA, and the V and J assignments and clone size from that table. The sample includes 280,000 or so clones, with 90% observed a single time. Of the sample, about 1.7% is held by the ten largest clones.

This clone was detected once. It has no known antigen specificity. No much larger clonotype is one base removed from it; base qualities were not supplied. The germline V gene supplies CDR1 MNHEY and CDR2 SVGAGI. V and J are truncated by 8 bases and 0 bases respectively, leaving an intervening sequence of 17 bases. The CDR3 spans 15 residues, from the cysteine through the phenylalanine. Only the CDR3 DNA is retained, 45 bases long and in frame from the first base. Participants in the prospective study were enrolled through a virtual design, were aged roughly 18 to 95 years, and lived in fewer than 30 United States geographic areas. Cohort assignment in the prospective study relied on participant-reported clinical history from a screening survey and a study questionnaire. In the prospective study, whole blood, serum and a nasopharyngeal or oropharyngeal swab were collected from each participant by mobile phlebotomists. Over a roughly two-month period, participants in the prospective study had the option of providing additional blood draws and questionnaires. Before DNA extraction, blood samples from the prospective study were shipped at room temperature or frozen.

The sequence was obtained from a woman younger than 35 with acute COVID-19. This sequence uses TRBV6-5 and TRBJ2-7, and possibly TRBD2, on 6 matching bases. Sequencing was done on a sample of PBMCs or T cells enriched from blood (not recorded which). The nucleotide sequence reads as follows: TGTGCCAGCCTCCCGATGGGAGGCAGCTCCTACGAGCAGTACTTC. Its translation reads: CASLPMGGSSYEQYF.